The 6 T cell receptor beta chains below all came from one sample that was sequenced in a study of T-cell reconstitution after alpha-beta-depleted transplantation in children. Molecular barcoding with unique molecular identifiers was used for the TCRbeta library. TCRdb passed the PCR reads through MiXCR, listing each CDR3 protein once. The sample has about 610,000 distinct CDR3 sequences, about 10% seen once; the top ten hold 3.5% to 5%. The sample in question was PBMCs from the stem cell graft donor, obtained from the stem cell graft. The source of these receptors is a human donor who donated a stem cell graft to a child with acute myeloid leukemia.

This clonotype has more than one count but fewer than ten. V usage is TRBV9 and J usage is TRBJ2-2; no definite D call. From germline, CDR1 is SGDLS and CDR2 YYNGEE. With 3 bases removed from V and 3 bases from J, the gap between germline ends came to 9 bases. This CDR3 contains 14 residues. The CDR3, as DNA: TGTGCCAGCAGCGCGTTTTTTTACACCGGGGAGCTGTTTTTT. Its protein is CASSAFFYTGELFF.

The rearrangement joins TRBV7-3 to TRBJ2-1; a weak D match, TRBD1 (8 bases). V was clipped by 5 bases and J by 7 bases, with 18 bases between them. The CDR3 is 15 amino acids. Germline V gene data show CDR1 as SGHTA and CDR2 as FQGTGA. CDR3 DNA: TGTGCCAGCAGCCCCCGACAGGGGACTAATAATGAGCAGTTCTTC. Its translation: CASSPRQGTNNEQFF.

This clonotype was recorded many times. This chain joins TRBV27 and TRBJ2-2; D unresolved. Trimming pared 8 bases from V and 5 bases from J, leaving 15 bases between. There are 14 residues in the CDR3. CDR1 is MNHEY and CDR2 is SMNVEV in the germline V gene (reference sequence). DNA of the CDR3: TGTGCCAGCGGTAAGGTGGAGCCAACCGGGGAGCTGTTTTTT. This encodes CASGKVEPTGELFF.

The chain combines TRBV13 with TRBJ2-1, with TRBD1 identical over 7 bases. Germline-derived CDR1 and CDR2 are PRHDT and FYEKMQ (reference sequence). The CDR3 has 13 residues. Trimming at V came to 10 bases and at J to 5 bases, leaving 8 bases not matched to a gene. DNA of the CDR3: TGTGCCACTAACAGGGGACCAAACAATGAGCAGTTCTTC. Amino acid sequence: CATNRGPNNEQFF.

This clonotype was picked up many times. The rearrangement joins TRBV10-3 to TRBJ2-7; D is ambiguous. Per germline, CDR1 ENHRY and CDR2 SYGVKD. V lost 4 bases, J lost 3 bases, and 16 bases lay in between. The CDR3 length is 15 residues. CDR3 bases: TGTGCCATCAGTGGCGAATCCTCTTCCCGCTACGAGCAGTACTTC. Amino acids: CAISGESSSRYEQYF.

The gene calls are TRBV20-1 and TRBJ2-4; a possible D gene is TRBD2 (5 bases). Germline CDR1 reads DFQATT; CDR2 reads SNEGSKA (reference sequence). The V end lost 2 bases, the J end lost 0 bases, and 14 bases lay between the germline ends. This CDR3 is built from 16 residues. In DNA, the CDR3 is TGCAGTGCTAGATCTGAGCGGACCCTAGCCAAAAACATTCAGTACTTC. Translated, it gives CSARSERTLAKNIQYF.